The text below deals with one T cell receptor (beta chain). The antigen remains unidentified. While unrecorded immune exposures were likely, the donors were nominally healthy when sampled. The germline CDR1 and CDR2 sequences are LNHNV and YYDKDF (reference sequence). The V and J ends lost 5 bases and 3 bases, in that order; junction bases with no gene match: 8. The CDR3 runs to 16 residues. Amplification used 60 Vbeta primers and 13 Jbeta primers. Original processing notes: Approximately 11 million of the 60 million to 80 million unique TCR beta chains counted in a later analysis were shared. Generated by immunoSEQ multiplex PCR, the TCRdb table keeps only in-frame clones and is missing some. D and trimming were read from the DNA, whereas the V and J calls and clone size are those reported in that table. The data hold about 190,000 clones, with around 75% observed a single time. The sample originates from a study of cytomegalovirus exposure and HLA in healthy donors. In the study overall: Inside one of the first data releases sat about 85 million unique TCRs taken from HLA-typed donors.

Study-level findings and limits: Previously analyzed data showed that most TCR beta V segments were productive at a frequency of about 87% or about 30%.

The sample consisted of PBMCs. The source is a woman aged 25 to 39 in good health and CMV-seropositive. The chain employs TRBV15 and TRBJ2-1; 9 bases are shared with TRBD1. Here the CDR3 reads CATSGPGTGRYNEQFF. CDR3 DNA: TGTGCCACCAGCGGACCCGGGACAGGGCGCTACAATGAGCAGTTCTTC.